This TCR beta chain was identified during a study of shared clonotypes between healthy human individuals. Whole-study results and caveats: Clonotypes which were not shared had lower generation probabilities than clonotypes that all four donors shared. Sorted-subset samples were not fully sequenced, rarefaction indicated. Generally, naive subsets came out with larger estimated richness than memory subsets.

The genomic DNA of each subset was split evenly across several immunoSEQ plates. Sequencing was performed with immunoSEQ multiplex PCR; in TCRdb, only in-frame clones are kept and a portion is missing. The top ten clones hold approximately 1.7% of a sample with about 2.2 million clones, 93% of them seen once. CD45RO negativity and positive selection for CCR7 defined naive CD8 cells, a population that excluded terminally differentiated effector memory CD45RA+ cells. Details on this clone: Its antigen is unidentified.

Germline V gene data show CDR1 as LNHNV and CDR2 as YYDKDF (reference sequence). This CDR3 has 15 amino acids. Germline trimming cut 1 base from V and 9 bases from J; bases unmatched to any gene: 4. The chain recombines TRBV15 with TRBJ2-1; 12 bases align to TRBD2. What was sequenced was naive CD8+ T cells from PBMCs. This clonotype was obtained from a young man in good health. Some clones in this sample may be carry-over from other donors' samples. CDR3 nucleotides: TGTGCCACCAGCAGAGTAACTAGCGGGAGGAGTGAGCAGTTCTTC. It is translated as CATSRVTSGRSEQFF.